This T cell receptor beta chain was recorded in a study of T-cell memory formation after mild COVID-19. Whole-study results and caveats: There was a balanced CD4/CD8 profile in clones contracting day 15 to 85, and later expanders leaned CD4+.

The CDR3 length is 15 residues. The J segment lost 6 bases and the V segment lost 1 base, leaving 8 bases of the junction unmatched. The V gene's germline CDR1 is SGHDT and CDR2 YYEEEE. Concerning this clonotype itself: Its antigen remains unidentified.

TCRdb independently ran MiXCR on the 5' RACE reads; one entry per CDR3 protein. The sample shows 550,000 to 700,000 distinct CDR3 sequences, approximately 15% of them seen only once. Source material: PBMCs or a T cell subset sorted from them (not recorded which). V usage is TRBV5-6 and J usage is TRBJ1-2; 8 bases line up with TRBD1. The receptor comes from an adult woman who had mild COVID-19 (a few samples of this study predate the infection). Cell type and time point are not known. As DNA, the CDR3 is TGTGCCAGCAGCTTGTCGCCGACAGGGGTCGATGGCTACACCTTC. Protein sequence: CASSLSPTGVDGYTF.